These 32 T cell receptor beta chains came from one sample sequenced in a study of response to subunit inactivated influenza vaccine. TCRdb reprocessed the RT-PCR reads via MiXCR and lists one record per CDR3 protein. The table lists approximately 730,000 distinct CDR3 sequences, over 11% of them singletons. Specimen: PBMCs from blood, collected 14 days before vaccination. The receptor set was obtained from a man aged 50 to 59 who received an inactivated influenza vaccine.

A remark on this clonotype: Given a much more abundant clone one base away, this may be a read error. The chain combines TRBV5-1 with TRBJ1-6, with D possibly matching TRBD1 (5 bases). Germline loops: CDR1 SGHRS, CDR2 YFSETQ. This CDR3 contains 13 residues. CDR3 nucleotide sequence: TGCGCCAGCAGGGGGACGGGGAATTCACGCCTCCACTTT. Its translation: CASRGTGNSRLHF.

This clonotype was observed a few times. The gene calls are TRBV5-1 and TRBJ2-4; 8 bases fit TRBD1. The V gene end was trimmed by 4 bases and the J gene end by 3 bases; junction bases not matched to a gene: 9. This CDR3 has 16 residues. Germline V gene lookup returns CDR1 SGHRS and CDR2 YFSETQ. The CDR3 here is CASSTSGGYGKNIQYF. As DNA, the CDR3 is TGCGCCAGCAGCACTTCAGGGGGCTACGGCAAAAACATTCAGTACTTC. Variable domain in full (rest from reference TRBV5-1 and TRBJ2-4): KAGVTQTPRYLIKTRGQQVTLSCSPISGHRSVSWYQQTPGQGLQFLFEYFSETQRNKGNFPGRFSGRQFSNSRSEMNVSTLELGDSALYLCASSTSGGYGKNIQYFGAGTRLSVL.

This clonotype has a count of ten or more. The CDR3 reads CASTLAGGNTQYF. The CDR3 nucleotides read TGTGCCAGCACCTTGGCGGGGGGAAATACGCAGTATTTT. This sequence joins TRBV7-8 and TRBJ2-3, with TRBD2 matching over 8 bases. V was clipped by 7 bases and J by 7 bases; unmatched bases: 7. From germline, CDR1 is SGHVS and CDR2 FQNEAQ. The CDR3 covers 13 residues. Looking up the rest from reference TRBV7-8 and TRBJ2-3 gives the full variable domain: GAGVSQSPRYKVAKRGQDVALRCDPISGHVSLFWYQQALGQGPEFLTYFQNEAQLDKSGLPSDRFFAERPEGSVSTLKIQRTQQEDSAVYLCASTLAGGNTQYFGPGTRLTVL.

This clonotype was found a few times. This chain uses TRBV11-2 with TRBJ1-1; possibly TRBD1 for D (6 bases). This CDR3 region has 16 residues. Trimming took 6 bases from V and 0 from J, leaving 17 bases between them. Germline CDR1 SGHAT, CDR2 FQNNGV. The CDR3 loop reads CASRFSGHRMNTEAFF. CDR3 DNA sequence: TGTGCCAGCAGATTTTCGGGACACCGAATGAACACTGAAGCTTTCTTT. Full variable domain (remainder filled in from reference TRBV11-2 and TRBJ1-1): EAGVAQSPRYKIIEKRQSVAFWCNPISGHATLYWYQQILGQGPKLLIQFQNNGVVDDSQLPKDRFSAERLKGVDSTLKIQPAKLEDSAVYLCASRFSGHRMNTEAFFGQGTRLTVV.

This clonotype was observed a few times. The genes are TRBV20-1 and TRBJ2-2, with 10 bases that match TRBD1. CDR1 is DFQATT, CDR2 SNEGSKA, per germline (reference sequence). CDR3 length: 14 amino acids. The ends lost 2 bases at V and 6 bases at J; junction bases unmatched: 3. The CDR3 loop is CSARLDRGAGELFF. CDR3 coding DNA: TGCAGTGCTAGATTGGACAGGGGGGCCGGGGAGCTGTTTTTT.

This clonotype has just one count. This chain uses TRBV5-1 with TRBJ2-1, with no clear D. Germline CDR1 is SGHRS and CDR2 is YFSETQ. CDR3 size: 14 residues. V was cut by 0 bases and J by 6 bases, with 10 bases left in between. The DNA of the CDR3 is TGCGCCAGCAGCTTGGCCGGGCCTAGCAATGAGCAGTTCTTC. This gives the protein CASSLAGPSNEQFF.

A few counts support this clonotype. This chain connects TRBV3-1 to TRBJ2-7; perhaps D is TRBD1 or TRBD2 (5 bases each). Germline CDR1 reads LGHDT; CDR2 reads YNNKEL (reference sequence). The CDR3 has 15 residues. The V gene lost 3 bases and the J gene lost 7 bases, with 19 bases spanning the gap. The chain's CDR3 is CASSHASLGTDEQYF. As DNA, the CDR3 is TGTGCCAGCAGCCACGCCTCTTTAGGGACGGATGAGCAGTACTTC.

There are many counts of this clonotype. The CDR3 DNA follows: TGTGCCAGCAGTTTGAAAGGGACCTATGGCTACACCTTC. This gives the protein CASSLKGTYGYTF. V usage is TRBV28 and J usage is TRBJ1-2; TRBD1 might be the D (5 bases). Trimming removed 3 bases at V and 4 bases at J, with 9 bases between. The CDR3 is 13 amino acids. Germline values: CDR1 MDHEN, CDR2 SYDVKM.

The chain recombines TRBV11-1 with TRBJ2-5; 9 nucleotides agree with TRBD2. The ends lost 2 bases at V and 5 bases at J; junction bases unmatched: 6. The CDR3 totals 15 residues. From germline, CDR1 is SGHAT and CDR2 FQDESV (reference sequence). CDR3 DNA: TGTGCCAGCAGCTTAATAACTAGCGGGTTGGAGACCCAGTACTTC. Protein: CASSLITSGLETQYF.

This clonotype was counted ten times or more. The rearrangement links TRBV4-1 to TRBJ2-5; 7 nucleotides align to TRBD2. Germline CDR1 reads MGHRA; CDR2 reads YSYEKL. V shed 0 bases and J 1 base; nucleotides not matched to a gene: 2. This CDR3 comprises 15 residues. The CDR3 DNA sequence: TGCGCCAGCAGCCAAGATACGGGGGGCCAAGAGACCCAGTACTTC. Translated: CASSQDTGGQETQYF.

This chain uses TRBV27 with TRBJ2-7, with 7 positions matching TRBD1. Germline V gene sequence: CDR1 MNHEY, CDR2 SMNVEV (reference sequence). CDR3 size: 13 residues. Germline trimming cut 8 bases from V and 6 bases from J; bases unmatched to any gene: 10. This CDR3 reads CASGRDRVGEQYF. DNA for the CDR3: TGTGCCAGCGGCAGGGACAGAGTGGGCGAGCAGTACTTC.

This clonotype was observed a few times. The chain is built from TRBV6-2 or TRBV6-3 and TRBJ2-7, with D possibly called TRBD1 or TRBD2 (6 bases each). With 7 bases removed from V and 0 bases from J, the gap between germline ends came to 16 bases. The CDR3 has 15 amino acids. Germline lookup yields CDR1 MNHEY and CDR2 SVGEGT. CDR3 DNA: TGTGCCAGCAATTCCGGGGGCAGACCCTCCTACGAGCAGTACTTC. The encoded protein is CASNSGGRPSYEQYF.

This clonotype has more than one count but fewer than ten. CDR3 protein: CASSYRGDIGELFF. CDR3 nucleotide sequence: TGTGCCAGCAGTTACAGAGGGGATATCGGGGAGCTGTTTTTT. The chain uses TRBV6-2 or TRBV6-3 and TRBJ2-2; D possibly uses TRBD1 or TRBD2 (5 bases each). Trimming took off 2 bases at V and 7 bases at J, with 11 bases between the two ends. The V gene's germline CDR1 is MNHEY and CDR2 SVGEGT. CDR3 size: 14 residues.

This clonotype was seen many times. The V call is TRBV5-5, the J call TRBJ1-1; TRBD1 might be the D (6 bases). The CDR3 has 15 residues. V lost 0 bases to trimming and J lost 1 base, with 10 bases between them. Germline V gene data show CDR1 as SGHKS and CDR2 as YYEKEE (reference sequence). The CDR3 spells CASSLAGRGNTEAFF. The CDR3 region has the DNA TGTGCCAGCAGCTTGGCTGGCAGGGGGAACACTGAAGCTTTCTTT.

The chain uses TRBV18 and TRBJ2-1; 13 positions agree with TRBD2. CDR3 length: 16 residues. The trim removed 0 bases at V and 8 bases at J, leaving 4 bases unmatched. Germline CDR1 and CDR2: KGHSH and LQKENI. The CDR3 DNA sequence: TGTGCCAGCTCACCACCCGGACTAGCGGGAGAGTATGAGCAGTTCTTC. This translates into CASSPPGLAGEYEQFF.

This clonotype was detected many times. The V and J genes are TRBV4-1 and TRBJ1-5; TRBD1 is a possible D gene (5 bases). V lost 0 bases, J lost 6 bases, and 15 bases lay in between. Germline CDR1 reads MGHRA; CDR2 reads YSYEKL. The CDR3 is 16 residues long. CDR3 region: CASSQDSRGSIQPQHF. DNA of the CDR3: TGCGCCAGCAGCCAAGACTCGAGGGGTTCTATTCAGCCCCAGCATTTT.

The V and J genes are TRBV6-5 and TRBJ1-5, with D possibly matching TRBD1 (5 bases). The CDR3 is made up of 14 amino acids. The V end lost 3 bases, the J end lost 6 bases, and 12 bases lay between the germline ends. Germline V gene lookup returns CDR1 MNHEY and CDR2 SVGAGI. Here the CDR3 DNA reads TGTGCCAGCAGTTATGTGCTAGGGACTCAGCCCCAGCATTTT. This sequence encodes CASSYVLGTQPQHF.

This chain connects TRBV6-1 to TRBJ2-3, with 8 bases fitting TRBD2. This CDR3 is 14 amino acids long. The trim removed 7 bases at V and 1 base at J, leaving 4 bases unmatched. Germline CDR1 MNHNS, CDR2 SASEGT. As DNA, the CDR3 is TGTGCCAGCACCCAGACTAGCGGCACAGATACGCAGTATTTT. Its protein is CASTQTSGTDTQYF.

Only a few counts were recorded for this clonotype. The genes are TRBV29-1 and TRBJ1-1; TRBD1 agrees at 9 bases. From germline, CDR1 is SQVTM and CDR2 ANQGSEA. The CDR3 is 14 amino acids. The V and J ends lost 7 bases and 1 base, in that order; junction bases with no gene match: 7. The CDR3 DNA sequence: TGCAGCGCTGACAGGGGGATGAGGAACACTGAAGCTTTCTTT. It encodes CSADRGMRNTEAFF.

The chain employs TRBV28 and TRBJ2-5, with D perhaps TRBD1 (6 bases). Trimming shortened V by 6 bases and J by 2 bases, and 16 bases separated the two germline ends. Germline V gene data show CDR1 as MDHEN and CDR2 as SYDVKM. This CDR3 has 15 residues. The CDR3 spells CASRSIMDRQETQYF. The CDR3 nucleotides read TGTGCCAGCAGAAGCATAATGGACAGACAAGAGACCCAGTACTTC.

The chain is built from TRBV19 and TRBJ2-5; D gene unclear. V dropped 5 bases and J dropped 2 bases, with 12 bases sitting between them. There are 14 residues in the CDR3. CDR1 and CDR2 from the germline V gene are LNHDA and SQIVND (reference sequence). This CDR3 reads CASSYVNTQETQYF. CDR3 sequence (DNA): TGTGCCAGTAGTTACGTAAATACTCAAGAGACCCAGTACTTC.

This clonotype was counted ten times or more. The CDR3 DNA follows: TGTGCCAGCAAGGGGCTGGGTATCGCCGGGGAGCTGTTTTTT. Translating gives CASKGLGIAGELFF. This chain links TRBV2 with TRBJ2-2; a possible D gene is TRBD1 (5 bases). Germline CDR1 reads SNHLY; CDR2 reads FYNNEI. Trimming shortened V by 7 bases and J by 6 bases, and 15 bases separated the two germline ends. The CDR3 runs to 14 residues.

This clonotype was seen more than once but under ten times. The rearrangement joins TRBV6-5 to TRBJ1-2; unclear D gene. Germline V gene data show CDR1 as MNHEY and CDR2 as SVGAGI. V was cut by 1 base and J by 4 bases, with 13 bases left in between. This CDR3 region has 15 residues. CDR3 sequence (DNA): TGTGCCAGCAGTTACTTGGGGAGTGAGGTCTATGGCTACACCTTC. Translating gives CASSYLGSEVYGYTF.

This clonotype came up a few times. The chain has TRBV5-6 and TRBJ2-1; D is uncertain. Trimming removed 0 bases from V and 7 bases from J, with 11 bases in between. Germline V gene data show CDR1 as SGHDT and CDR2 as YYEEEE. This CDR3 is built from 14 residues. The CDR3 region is CASSLGSPGNEQFF. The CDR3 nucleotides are TGTGCCAGCAGCTTGGGCAGCCCTGGGAATGAGCAGTTCTTC.

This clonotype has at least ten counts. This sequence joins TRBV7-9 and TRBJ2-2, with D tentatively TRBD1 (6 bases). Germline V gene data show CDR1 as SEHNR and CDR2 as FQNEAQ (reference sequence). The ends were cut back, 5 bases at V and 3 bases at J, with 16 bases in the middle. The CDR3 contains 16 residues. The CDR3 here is CASSPLDRSHTGELFF. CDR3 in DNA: TGTGCCAGCAGCCCATTGGACAGATCTCACACCGGGGAGCTGTTTTTT.

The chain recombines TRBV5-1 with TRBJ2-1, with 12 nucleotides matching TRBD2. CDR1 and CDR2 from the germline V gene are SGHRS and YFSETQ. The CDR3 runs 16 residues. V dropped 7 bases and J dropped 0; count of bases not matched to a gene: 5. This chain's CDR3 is CASSLAGGPSYNEQFF. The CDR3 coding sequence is TGCGCCAGCTCCCTAGCGGGGGGGCCCTCCTACAATGAGCAGTTCTTC.

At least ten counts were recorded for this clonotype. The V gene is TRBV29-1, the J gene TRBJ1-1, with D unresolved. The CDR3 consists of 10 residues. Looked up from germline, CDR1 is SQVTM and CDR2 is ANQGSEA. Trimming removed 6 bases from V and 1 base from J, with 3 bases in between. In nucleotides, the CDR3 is TGCAGCGTCGGGAACACTGAAGCTTTCTTT. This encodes CSVGNTEAFF.

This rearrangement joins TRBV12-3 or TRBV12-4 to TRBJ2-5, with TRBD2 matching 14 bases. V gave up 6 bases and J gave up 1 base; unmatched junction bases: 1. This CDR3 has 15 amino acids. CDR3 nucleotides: TGTGCCAGCAGAGGGACTAGCGGGAGCCAAGAGACCCAGTACTTC. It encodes CASRGTSGSQETQYF.

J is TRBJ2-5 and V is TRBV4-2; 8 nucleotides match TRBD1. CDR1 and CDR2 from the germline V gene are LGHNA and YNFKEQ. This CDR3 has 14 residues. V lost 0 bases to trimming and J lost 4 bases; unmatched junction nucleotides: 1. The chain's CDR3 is CASSQEGQGETQYF. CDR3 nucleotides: TGTGCCAGCAGCCAAGAAGGACAGGGAGAGACCCAGTACTTC.

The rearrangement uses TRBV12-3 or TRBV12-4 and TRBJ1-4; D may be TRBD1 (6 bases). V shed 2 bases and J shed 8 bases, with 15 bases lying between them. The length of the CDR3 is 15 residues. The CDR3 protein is CASSLRGRGNEKLFF. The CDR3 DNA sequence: TGTGCCAGCAGTTTACGGGGCAGGGGAAACGAAAAACTGTTTTTT.

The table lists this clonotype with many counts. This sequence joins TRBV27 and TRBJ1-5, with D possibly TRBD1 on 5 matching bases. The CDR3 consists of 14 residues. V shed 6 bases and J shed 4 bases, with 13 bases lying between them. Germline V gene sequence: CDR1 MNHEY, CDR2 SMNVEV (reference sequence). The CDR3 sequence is CASRRTGGNQPQHF. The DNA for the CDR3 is TGTGCCAGCAGACGGACCGGGGGGAATCAGCCCCAGCATTTT.

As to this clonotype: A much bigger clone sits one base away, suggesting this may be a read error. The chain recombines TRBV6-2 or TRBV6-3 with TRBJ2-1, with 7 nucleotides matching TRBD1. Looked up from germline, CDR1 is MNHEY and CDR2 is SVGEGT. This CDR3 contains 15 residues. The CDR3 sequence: CVSRYDRAPYNEQFF. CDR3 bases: TGTGTCAGCAGATATGACAGGGCGCCCTACAATGAGCAGTTCTTC.